Only a few counts were recorded for the clone carrying this T cell receptor (beta chain). Indicated time point: persistent/refractory GD, antithyroid drugs over 5 years with positive TRAb. PBMC RNA served as the TCR library source. The data originate from a study of regulatory T cells in long-lasting Graves disease. In building TCR beta libraries, iRepertoire HTBI primers were used together with Arm-PCR of CDR3 regions. MiXCR, applied by TCRdb to the multiplex PCR reads, yields one record per CDR3 protein. The table has some 450,000 distinct CDR3 sequences, about a quarter seen once; the top ten hold over 25%. This receptor was obtained from a female donor with Graves disease. The specimen comprised peripheral blood mononuclear cells (PBMCs), sampled when the disease was refractory, from a patient treated with antithyroid drugs.

The CDR3 DNA reads as TGCGCCAGCAGCTTGGACAGGGTTAACTACGAGCAGTACTTC. Its translation is CASSLDRVNYEQYF. This chain uses TRBV5-1 with TRBJ2-7, with D possibly TRBD1 on 6 matching bases. CDR1 SGHRS and CDR2 YFSETQ come from the germline V gene. The CDR3 has 14 amino acids. Trimming cost V 0 bases and J 3 bases, with 10 bases left between them.